This T cell receptor (beta chain) was observed in a study of blood T cell repertoires in COVID-19. Study summary: Whether acute or convalescent, the COVID-19 samples came from the United States, Italy and Spain. Nucleic acid was either cDNA or gDNA, and it came from T cells, B-cell-depleted T cells, or PBMCs.

In the original analysis: Estimates of nucleated cell counts were drawn from the amplification of reference gene primers. Sequencing was performed with immunoSEQ multiplex PCR; in TCRdb, only in-frame clones are kept and a portion is missing. The DNA was the basis for D and trimming; V, J and clone size are from that table. The sample lists roughly 280,000 clones, roughly 80% occurring once. The CDR3 has 16 residues. Trimming cost V 5 bases and J 5 bases, with 18 bases left between them. The germline gives CDR1 SNHLY, CDR2 FYNNEI. The gene calls are TRBV2 and TRBJ2-2, with D maybe TRBD2 (5 bases). This TCR derives from a man in his sixties with acute or convalescent COVID-19. The sequenced material came from peripheral blood. CDR3 sequence reads: CASSPPGRGQTGELFF. Written as DNA, the CDR3 is TGTGCCAGCAGTCCCCCCGGGCGAGGGCAAACCGGGGAGCTGTTTTTT.